Given below is one T cell receptor (beta chain) in context. Clones were sequenced by immunoSEQ multiplex PCR, and TCRdb holds only the in-frame ones, with some missing. This table holds tens of thousands of clones, just over 85% found once. The unexposed donors gave CD4+ T cells in about 2010-2019, prior to COVID-19. The source of the sample is a study of CD4 T cells in relation to SARS-CoV-2 and coronaviruses. Per germline, CDR1 SGHDT and CDR2 YYEEEE. The CDR3 runs to 14 residues. V lost 4 bases and J lost 9, with 14 bases in between. This sequence originates from a human donor in good health. The source material was memory CD4+ T cells from PBMCs. The chain uses TRBV5-6 and TRBJ1-6; D is uncertain. CDR3 loop: CASSQLGISSPLHF. The CDR3 DNA reads as TGTGCCAGCAGCCAGTTGGGGATCAGTTCACCCCTCCACTTT.